The rows below give T cell receptor beta chains drawn from one sample of a study of regulatory T cells in long-lasting Graves disease. TCRdb used MiXCR to reprocess the multiplex PCR reads, holding one entry per CDR3 protein. The data show around 450,000 distinct CDR3 sequences, roughly 21% seen once. The sample in question was peripheral blood mononuclear cells (PBMCs), obtained when the disease was refractory, from a patient treated with antithyroid drugs. Source of these receptors: a female donor with Graves disease. Each CDR3 is given with its conserved first and last residue. A D gene is named only where the DNA matches it firmly. For some rows the clone size is stated as once, few or many, or as a class when expanded; others skip it.

CDR3 DNA: TGCAGTGCTAGAGACGCGACGGGGGGGGGTACCGGGGAGCTGTTTTTT
CDR3 protein: CSARDATGGGTGELFF
CDR3 length: 16
V gene: TRBV20-1
J gene: TRBJ2-2
clone size: -
D gene: TRBD2

CDR3 DNA: TGTGCCAGCATCGATGGAGGGGTATTTGGTGAAGCTTTCTTT
CDR3 protein: CASIDGGVFGEAFF
CDR3 length: 14
V gene: TRBV6-1
J gene: TRBJ1-1
clone size: many
D gene: -

CDR3 DNA: TGTGCCAGTAGTATAGAGGGACGCTATGGCTACACCTTC
CDR3 protein: CASSIEGRYGYTF
CDR3 length: 13
V gene: TRBV19
J gene: TRBJ1-2
clone size: -
D gene: -

CDR3 DNA: TGCAGCGGGCAATACGGGACTGAAGCTTTCTTT
CDR3 protein: CSGQYGTEAFF
CDR3 length: 11
V gene: TRBV29-1
J gene: TRBJ1-1
clone size: many
D gene: -

CDR3 DNA: TGTGCCAGCAGTGGTGGTCCCACCCCCCACGAGCAGTACTTC
CDR3 protein: CASSGGPTPHEQYF
CDR3 length: 14
V gene: TRBV25-1
J gene: TRBJ2-7
clone size: many
D gene: -

CDR3 DNA: TGCCGGGAGAACACTGAAGCTTTCTTT
CDR3 protein: CRENTEAFF
CDR3 length: 9
V gene: TRBV20-1
J gene: TRBJ1-1
clone size: many
D gene: -

CDR3 DNA: TGTGCCAGCAGCCTACAGGGGATTGGGAATGGTTCACCCCTCCACTTT
CDR3 protein: CASSLQGIGNGSPLHF
CDR3 length: 16
V gene: TRBV11-3
J gene: TRBJ1-6
clone size: many
D gene: TRBD1

CDR3 DNA: TGCGCCAGCAGCCTCGAGGGGGGGGCGCAGATTAACTATGGCTACACCTTC
CDR3 protein: CASSLEGGAQINYGYTF
CDR3 length: 17
V gene: TRBV5-1
J gene: TRBJ1-2
clone size: -
D gene: -

CDR3 DNA: TGTGCCATCAGTGAGGTTTTATCGGAGGCTAACTATGGCTACACCTTC
CDR3 protein: CAISEVLSEANYGYTF
CDR3 length: 16
V gene: TRBV10-3
J gene: TRBJ1-2
clone size: -
D gene: -

CDR3 DNA: TGTGCCAGTAGTATAGGGTTAATTAAGGGGGCGCGGACTGAAGCTTTCTTT
CDR3 protein: CASSIGLIKGARTEAFF
CDR3 length: 17
V gene: TRBV19
J gene: TRBJ1-1
clone size: -
D gene: TRBD1

CDR3 DNA: TGTGCCAGCAGTAGCGGGGGGACCTACGAGCAGTACTTC
CDR3 protein: CASSSGGTYEQYF
CDR3 length: 13
V gene: TRBV7-3
J gene: TRBJ2-7
clone size: many
D gene: TRBD2

CDR3 DNA: TGTGCCAGCAGCTGGGGGGACAGTGAAGCTTTCTTT
CDR3 protein: CASSWGDSEAFF
CDR3 length: 12
V gene: TRBV7-9
J gene: TRBJ1-1
clone size: -
D gene: TRBD1

CDR3 DNA: TGTGCCAGCAGCGCCAACTCCCACGCTGAGCAGTTCTTC
CDR3 protein: CASSANSHAEQFF
CDR3 length: 13
V gene: TRBV7-6
J gene: TRBJ2-1
clone size: -
D gene: -

CDR3 DNA: TGTGCCAGCAGTAGACAGGAGGGTGTCTCTGGGGCCAACGTCCTGACTTTC
CDR3 protein: CASSRQEGVSGANVLTF
CDR3 length: 17
V gene: TRBV7-9
J gene: TRBJ2-6
clone size: -
D gene: -

CDR3 DNA: TGTGCCAGCAGCTTAGCCTGGGACACTGAAGCTTTCTTT
CDR3 protein: CASSLAWDTEAFF
CDR3 length: 13
V gene: TRBV7-2
J gene: TRBJ1-1
clone size: many
D gene: -

CDR3 DNA: TGTGCCAGCAGTTACTCAGGGTCGTCAGCCAAAAACATTCAGTACTTC
CDR3 protein: CASSYSGSSAKNIQYF
CDR3 length: 16
V gene: TRBV6-5
J gene: TRBJ2-4
clone size: -
D gene: -

CDR3 DNA: TGTGCCAGCAGTTTAGGGCCCCAAGGACAGGGTCACCAAGAGACCCAGTACTTC
CDR3 protein: CASSLGPQGQGHQETQYF
CDR3 length: 18
V gene: TRBV27
J gene: TRBJ2-5
clone size: many
D gene: TRBD1

CDR3 DNA: TGCGCCAGCCGGGACAGCCAAGAGACCCAGTACTTC
CDR3 protein: CASRDSQETQYF
CDR3 length: 12
V gene: TRBV4-1
J gene: TRBJ2-5
clone size: once
D gene: TRBD1

CDR3 DNA: TGTGCCCGGAGTGTAGGGGTAGGGTACGAGCAGTACTTC
CDR3 protein: CARSVGVGYEQYF
CDR3 length: 13
V gene: TRBV30
J gene: TRBJ2-7
clone size: -
D gene: -

CDR3 DNA: TGTGCCAGCAGCCCCCGAGGGACAGGGGGGGTTGCAGCTTTCTTT
CDR3 protein: CASSPRGTGGVAAFF
CDR3 length: 15
V gene: TRBV13
J gene: TRBJ1-1
clone size: -
D gene: TRBD1

CDR3 DNA: TGTGCCAGCAGCTTATCTGGAGGCCAGGGTGAAGCTTTCTTT
CDR3 protein: CASSLSGGQGEAFF
CDR3 length: 14
V gene: TRBV7-9
J gene: TRBJ1-1
clone size: -
D gene: -

CDR3 DNA: TGTGCCAGCAGTTTTAGACGTAGCGCTGAGCAGTTCTTC
CDR3 protein: CASSFRRSAEQFF
CDR3 length: 13
V gene: TRBV28
J gene: TRBJ2-1
clone size: few
D gene: -

CDR3 DNA: TGTGCCACCAGCAGAGACTTGAACACTGAAGCTTTCTTT
CDR3 protein: CATSRDLNTEAFF
CDR3 length: 13
V gene: TRBV15
J gene: TRBJ1-1
clone size: many
D gene: -

CDR3 DNA: TGCGCCAGCAGCTTGGGCCCACCCTCCTACGAGCAGTACTTC
CDR3 protein: CASSLGPPSYEQYF
CDR3 length: 14
V gene: TRBV5-1
J gene: TRBJ2-7
clone size: many
D gene: -

CDR3 DNA: TGCAGTGCTACTAGGGACATCGCTGGCGAGCAGTACTTC
CDR3 protein: CSATRDIAGEQYF
CDR3 length: 13
V gene: TRBV20-1
J gene: TRBJ2-7
clone size: few
D gene: -

CDR3 DNA: TGTGCCAGCAGCGGGACAGCCAAAAACATTCAGTACTTC
CDR3 protein: CASSGTAKNIQYF
CDR3 length: 13
V gene: TRBV6-1
J gene: TRBJ2-4
clone size: many
D gene: -

CDR3 DNA: TGTGCCAGCAGCTCCCCGGGACAGGGGTTTCACGAGCAGTACTTC
CDR3 protein: CASSSPGQGFHEQYF
CDR3 length: 15
V gene: TRBV11-3
J gene: TRBJ2-7
clone size: many
D gene: TRBD1

CDR3 DNA: TGCAGTGCTAGAGCGGAAACGGATGAGCAGTTCTTC
CDR3 protein: CSARAETDEQFF
CDR3 length: 12
V gene: TRBV20-1
J gene: TRBJ2-1
clone size: -
D gene: -

CDR3 DNA: TGTGCCAGCAGTTTAAAGGGGGGATATGGCTACACCTTC
CDR3 protein: CASSLKGGYGYTF
CDR3 length: 13
V gene: TRBV28
J gene: TRBJ1-2
clone size: many
D gene: -

CDR3 DNA: TGTGCCAGCACCCGAGCGGGAGTGGCAGATACGCAGTATTTT
CDR3 protein: CASTRAGVADTQYF
CDR3 length: 14
V gene: TRBV28
J gene: TRBJ2-3
clone size: few
D gene: TRBD2

CDR3 DNA: TGTGCCAGCGCTTCGGGGTGGAGCACTGAAGCTTTCTTT
CDR3 protein: CASASGWSTEAFF
CDR3 length: 13
V gene: TRBV11-2
J gene: TRBJ1-1
clone size: many
D gene: -

CDR3 DNA: TGCGCCAGCAGCTTGGAAGGGAGGGGGAACACTGAAGCTTTCTTT
CDR3 protein: CASSLEGRGNTEAFF
CDR3 length: 15
V gene: TRBV5-1
J gene: TRBJ1-1
clone size: many
D gene: -

CDR3 DNA: TGTGCCAGCAGCCCGTCCGGGACAGGGGCTGGAAACACCATATATTTT
CDR3 protein: CASSPSGTGAGNTIYF
CDR3 length: 16
V gene: TRBV28
J gene: TRBJ1-3
clone size: many
D gene: TRBD1

CDR3 DNA: TGTGCCAGCGGAACAGCCTACGAGCAGTACTTC
CDR3 protein: CASGTAYEQYF
CDR3 length: 11
V gene: TRBV19
J gene: TRBJ2-7
clone size: many
D gene: -

CDR3 DNA: TGTGCCAGCAGTTTATATAGGGAGGCCAAAAACATTCGGTACTTC
CDR3 protein: CASSLYREAKNIRYF
CDR3 length: 15
V gene: TRBV28
J gene: TRBJ2-4
clone size: few
D gene: -

CDR3 DNA: TGCAGAGTAGCAGGGTTGAACACTGAAGCTTTCTTT
CDR3 protein: CRVAGLNTEAFF
CDR3 length: 12
V gene: TRBV29-1
J gene: TRBJ1-1
clone size: -
D gene: -

CDR3 DNA: TGTGCTAGCAGCGCAGGACTAAAGTACGAGCAGTACTTC
CDR3 protein: CASSAGLKYEQYF
CDR3 length: 13
V gene: TRBV7-7
J gene: TRBJ2-7
clone size: once
D gene: -

CDR3 DNA: TGTGCCAGCAGCAAACTAGAGAATTCACCCCTCCACTTT
CDR3 protein: CASSKLENSPLHF
CDR3 length: 13
V gene: TRBV3-1
J gene: TRBJ1-6
clone size: -
D gene: -

CDR3 DNA: TGTGCCATCAGTGATCCCAGACTAGCGGGAGCCGGCGGGGAGCTGTTTTTT
CDR3 protein: CAISDPRLAGAGGELFF
CDR3 length: 17
V gene: TRBV10-3
J gene: TRBJ2-2
clone size: many
D gene: TRBD2

CDR3 DNA: TGTGCCAGCAGCGACAACTCGGGACAAGTTAGCACAGATACGCAGTATTTT
CDR3 protein: CASSDNSGQVSTDTQYF
CDR3 length: 17
V gene: TRBV6-1
J gene: TRBJ2-3
clone size: few
D gene: -

CDR3 DNA: TGTGCCTCAACCGGGACAGCTACTAGCACAGATACGCAGTATTTT
CDR3 protein: CASTGTATSTDTQYF
CDR3 length: 15
V gene: TRBV10-3
J gene: TRBJ2-3
clone size: -
D gene: TRBD1